This T cell receptor (beta chain) was sequenced in a study of chemoradiotherapy in HPV16-positive cancers. Sequencing used immunoSEQ multiplex PCR; TCRdb keeps in-frame clones, though not all of them. The repertoire has around 24,000 clones, about 90% of them found once; the top ten carry roughly 4.3%. Germline-derived CDR1 and CDR2 are SGHAT and FQNNGV. CDR3 length: 14 amino acids. The germline V and J ends were trimmed by 1 base and 0 bases, with 7 bases remaining between them. The chain has TRBV11-2 and TRBJ2-7; D not certain. This material consisted of blood, taken from a patient who underwent chemoradiotherapy. This TCR was recovered from a human donor with HPV-associated anogenital cancer. In DNA, the CDR3 is TGTGCCAGCAGCTTAGGACCTGCCTCCTACGAGCAGTACTTC. Its translation: CASSLGPASYEQYF. Full variable domain (outside the CDR3, taken from reference TRBV11-2 and TRBJ2-7): EAGVAQSPRYKIIEKRQSVAFWCNPISGHATLYWYQQILGQGPKLLIQFQNNGVVDDSQLPKDRFSAERLKGVDSTLKIQPAKLEDSAVYLCASSLGPASYEQYFGPGTRLTVT.